Below are 11 T cell receptor beta chains sequenced from a single sample in a study of blood T cell repertoires in COVID-19. Method: immunoSEQ multiplex PCR; TCRdb's copy keeps in-frame clones and lacks some. The table records around 85,000 clones, approximately 85% of them present only once. The material sequenced was peripheral blood. These receptors came from a man between 45 and 60 years old with active COVID-19.

This sequence joins TRBV5-1 and TRBJ2-3, with D possibly matching TRBD2 (5 bases). V lost 0 bases and J 6 bases, leaving 14 bases between the germline ends. The CDR3 extends over 15 amino acids. The germline gives CDR1 SGHRS, CDR2 YFSETQ. CDR3 protein: CASSLVVGVGDTQYF. The DNA for the CDR3 is TGCGCCAGCAGCTTGGTGGTGGGAGTTGGGGATACGCAGTATTTT.

The chain is built from TRBV5-1 and TRBJ1-4; D might be TRBD1 (6 bases). CDR3 length equals 15 residues. Looked up from germline, CDR1 is SGHRS and CDR2 is YFSETQ. Deletions cut 5 bases from V and 3 bases from J, with 14 bases between. CDR3 protein: CASRTNTGSNEKLFF. CDR3 in DNA: TGCGCCAGCAGAACCAACACAGGGTCTAATGAAAAACTGTTTTTT.

This clone was observed once. The chain carries TRBV2 and TRBJ2-2; TRBD1 matches at 12 bases. V shed 9 bases, J shed 4 bases, and the junction held 6 bases outside the gene matches. This CDR3 has 15 residues. In germline, CDR1 is SNHLY, CDR2 FYNNEI. The CDR3, as DNA: TGTGCCAGGTCCCGGGACAGGGGGCGCACCGGGGAGCTGTTTTTT. Translating it yields CARSRDRGRTGELFF.

V usage is TRBV11-2 and J usage is TRBJ1-3; no clear D. Trimming took 9 bases from V and 0 from J, leaving 9 bases between them. This CDR3 spans 13 amino acids. Germline assignment: CDR1 SGHAT and CDR2 FQNNGV. CDR3 nucleotides: TGTGCCAGTTCTGCTAGCTCTGGAAACACCATATATTTT. Translation: CASSASSGNTIYF.

This chain's CDR3 is CAWSDTGSYGYTF. The CDR3 region has the DNA TGTGCCTGGTCTGATACAGGGAGCTATGGCTACACCTTC. The rearrangement links TRBV30 to TRBJ1-2; possible D gene TRBD1, 6 bases. There are 13 residues in the CDR3. Trimming took off 5 bases at V and 4 bases at J, with 14 bases between the two ends. Germline V gives CDR1 GTSNPN, CDR2 SVGIG (reference sequence). Full variable domain (outside the CDR3, taken from reference TRBV30 and TRBJ1-2): SQTIHQWPATLVQPVGSPLSLECTVEGTSNPNLYWYRQAAGRGLQLLFYSVGIGQISSEVPQNLSASRPQDRQFILSSKKLLLSDSGFYLCAWSDTGSYGYTFGSGTRLTVV.

In this sample, this clone turned up once. CDR3 amino acids: CASSYRDRGSGNTIYF. The CDR3 bases are TGTGCCAGCTCATACCGGGACAGGGGCTCTGGAAACACCATATATTTT. The chain joins TRBV18 to TRBJ1-3, with TRBD1 matching 10 bases. The CDR3 totals 16 residues. Losses at the gene ends were 5 bases for V and 0 bases for J; bases not matched to a gene: 4. Germline-derived CDR1 and CDR2 are KGHSH and LQKENI.

V is TRBV5-1 and J is TRBJ1-2; 7 bases fit TRBD1. Germline V gene data show CDR1 as SGHRS and CDR2 as YFSETQ. There are 13 residues in the CDR3. Germline trimming cut 0 bases from V and 6 bases from J; bases unmatched to any gene: 2. CDR3 sequence reads: CASSLGDRDGYTF. The DNA of the CDR3 is TGCGCCAGCAGCTTGGGCGACAGGGATGGCTACACCTTC.

This clone was observed a handful of times. The J gene is TRBJ2-5, the V gene TRBV23-1; 7 bases map to TRBD1. TRBV23-1 is treated as an ORF (open reading frame) with a function not yet certain. Trimming took 0 bases from V and 4 from J; bases not matched to a gene: 11. The CDR3 runs to 17 residues. The CDR3 DNA is TGCGCCAGCAGTCAATCCGGGACAGCTAAGAAGGCAGAGACCCAGTACTTC. Its translation is CASSQSGTAKKAETQYF.

This clone was counted a few times. The chain couples TRBV28 to TRBJ1-2; tentative D call: TRBD1 (5 bases). Germline CDR1 and CDR2: MDHEN and SYDVKM. With 0 bases removed from V and 0 bases from J, the gap between germline ends came to 11 bases. The CDR3 totals 16 residues. The CDR3 here is CASSLWGGRTNYGYTF. The CDR3 DNA is TGTGCCAGCAGTTTATGGGGGGGAAGGACTAACTATGGCTACACCTTC.

This clone appeared many times. The chain has TRBV28 and TRBJ1-2, with D possibly TRBD1 on 6 matching bases. V lost 7 bases, J lost 4 bases, and 19 bases lay in between. Germline CDR1 MDHEN, CDR2 SYDVKM. The CDR3 is 15 residues long. The DNA of the CDR3 is TGTGCCAGCAACAAAGGGGGGGGCCTTGGCTATGGCTACACCTTC. This gives the protein CASNKGGGLGYGYTF.

CDR3 in DNA: TGTGCCAGTAGTGACTCGGGACTAGTGGCAGATACGCAGTATTTT. Translation: CASSDSGLVADTQYF. The genes are TRBV19 and TRBJ2-3; 8 nucleotides align to TRBD2. From germline, CDR1 is LNHDA and CDR2 SQIVND (reference sequence). This CDR3 contains 15 residues. The trim removed 5 bases at V and 4 bases at J, leaving 8 bases unmatched.